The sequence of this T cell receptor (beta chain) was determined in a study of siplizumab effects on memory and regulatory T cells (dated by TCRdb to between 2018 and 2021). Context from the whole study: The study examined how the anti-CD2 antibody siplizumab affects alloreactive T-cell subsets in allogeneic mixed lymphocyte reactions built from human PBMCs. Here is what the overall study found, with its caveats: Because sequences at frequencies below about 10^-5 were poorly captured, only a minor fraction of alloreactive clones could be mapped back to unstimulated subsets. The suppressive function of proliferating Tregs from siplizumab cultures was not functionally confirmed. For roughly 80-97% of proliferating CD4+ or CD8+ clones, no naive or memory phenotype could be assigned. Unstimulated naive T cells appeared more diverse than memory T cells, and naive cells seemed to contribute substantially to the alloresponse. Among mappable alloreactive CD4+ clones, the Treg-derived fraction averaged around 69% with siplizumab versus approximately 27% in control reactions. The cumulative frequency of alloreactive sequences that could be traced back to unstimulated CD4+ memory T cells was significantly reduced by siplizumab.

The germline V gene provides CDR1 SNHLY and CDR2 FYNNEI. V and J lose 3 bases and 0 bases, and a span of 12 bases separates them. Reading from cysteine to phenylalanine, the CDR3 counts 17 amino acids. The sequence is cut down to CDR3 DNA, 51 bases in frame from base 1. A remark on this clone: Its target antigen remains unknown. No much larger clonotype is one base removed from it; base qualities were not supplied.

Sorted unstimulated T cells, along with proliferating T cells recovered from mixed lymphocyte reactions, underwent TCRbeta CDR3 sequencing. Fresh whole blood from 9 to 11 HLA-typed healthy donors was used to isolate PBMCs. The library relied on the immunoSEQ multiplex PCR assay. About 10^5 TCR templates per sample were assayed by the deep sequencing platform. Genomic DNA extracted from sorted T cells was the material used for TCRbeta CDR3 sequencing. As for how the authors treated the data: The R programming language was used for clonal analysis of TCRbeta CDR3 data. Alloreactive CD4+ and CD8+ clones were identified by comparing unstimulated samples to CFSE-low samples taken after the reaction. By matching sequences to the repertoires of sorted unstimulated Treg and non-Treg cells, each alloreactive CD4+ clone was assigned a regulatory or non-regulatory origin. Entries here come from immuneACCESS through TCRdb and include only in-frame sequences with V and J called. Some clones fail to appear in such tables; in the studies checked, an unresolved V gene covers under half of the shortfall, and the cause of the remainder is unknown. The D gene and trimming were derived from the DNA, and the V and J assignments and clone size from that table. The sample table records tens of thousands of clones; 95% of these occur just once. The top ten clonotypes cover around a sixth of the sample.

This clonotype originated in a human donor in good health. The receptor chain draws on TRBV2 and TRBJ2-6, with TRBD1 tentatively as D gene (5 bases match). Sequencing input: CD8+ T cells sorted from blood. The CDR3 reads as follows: CASSDDLTVSGANVLTF. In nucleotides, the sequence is TGTGCCAGCAGTGACGACCTGACAGTCTCTGGGGCCAACGTCCTGACTTTC.